This T cell receptor beta chain was sequenced for a study of PD-1 blockade in classical Hodgkin lymphoma. The CDR3 has 11 residues. Germline CDR1 reads MGHDK; CDR2 reads SYGVNS. Trimming removed 6 bases from V and 6 bases from J, with 7 bases in between. The method was immunoSEQ multiplex PCR; TCRdb's version includes in-frame clones alone and lacks a portion of them. Altogether 25,000 or so clones are present, over 60% being singletons, with the ten largest covering about 10%. Every one of the patients relapsed after autologous stem cell transplantation (brentuximab vedotin exposure was variable). The specimen comprised peripheral blood mononuclear cells (PBMCs), sampled before the second cycle of nivolumab. This receptor was obtained from a human donor with classical Hodgkin lymphoma. The chain links TRBV25-1 to TRBJ2-3, with D hard to call. The CDR3 region has the DNA TGTGCCAGCAGAAACGCGGATACGCAGTATTTT. The encoded protein is CASRNADTQYF.